This passage covers 12 T cell receptor beta chains from one sample sequenced in a study of blood T cell repertoires in COVID-19. Repertoires were generated with immunoSEQ multiplex PCR, while TCRdb's copy carries only in-frame clones and drops some. The table shows under 130,000 clones, with approximately 81% occurring only once. Sequencing used peripheral blood. These receptors all come from a man aged 80 or over with acute or convalescent COVID-19.

The chain couples TRBV9 to TRBJ1-4; tentative D call: TRBD1 (5 bases). V was cut by 2 bases and J by 5 bases, with 10 bases left in between. This CDR3 is built from 14 residues. CDR1 is SGDLS, CDR2 YYNGEE, per germline. CDR3 residues: CASSVGGDNEKLFF. Here the CDR3 DNA reads TGTGCCAGCAGCGTGGGCGGGGACAATGAAAAACTGTTTTTT.

In this sample, this clone turned up once. The chain links TRBV6-6 to TRBJ1-6; 8 bases align to TRBD1. V lost 0 bases and J lost 7; bases outside the gene matches: 5. Germline V gene sequence: CDR1 MNHNY, CDR2 SVGAGI (reference sequence). This CDR3 region has 16 residues. CDR3 amino acids: CASSYSGQGGNSPLHF. CDR3 nucleotides: TGTGCCAGCAGTTACTCCGGACAGGGAGGGAATTCACCCCTCCACTTT.

J is TRBJ1-1 and V is TRBV27; tentatively, D is TRBD1 (5 bases). Trimming removed 7 bases from V and 0 bases from J, with 15 bases in between. Germline V gene data show CDR1 as MNHEY and CDR2 as SMNVEV (reference sequence). The CDR3 is 15 residues long. The CDR3 bases are TGTGCCAGCAACAAATGGGGGGGGATGAACACTGAAGCTTTCTTT. It is translated as CASNKWGGMNTEAFF.

The rearrangement joins TRBV5-1 to TRBJ1-3; 8 bases agree with TRBD1. The CDR3 length is 16 residues. The germline V gene encodes CDR1 SGHRS and CDR2 YFSETQ. V shed 0 bases and J 2 bases; nucleotides not matched to a gene: 4. The CDR3 coding sequence is TGCGCCAGCAGCTTGGCCCCACAGGGGGCTGGAAACACCATATATTTT. Residues: CASSLAPQGAGNTIYF.

The chain is built from TRBV25-1 and TRBJ2-2; D may be TRBD1 (6 bases). The length of the CDR3 is 15 residues. V lost 11 bases and J lost 5, with 21 bases in between. Per germline, CDR1 MGHDK and CDR2 SYGVNS. CDR3 in DNA: TGTGCCTCTATCGACAACAGGGTCGCGACCGGGGAGCTGTTTTTT. Translating it yields CASIDNRVATGELFF.

This clone was counted at least ten times. The chain employs TRBV11-3 and TRBJ2-1, with 11 bases matching TRBD1. V dropped 5 bases and J dropped 10; count of bases not matched to a gene: 13. The CDR3 has 16 amino acids. Germline V gene sequence: CDR1 SGHNT, CDR2 YENEEA. The CDR3 nucleotides are TGTGCCAGCAGCCACGCCCTGGGACAGGGGGAATTGGAGCAGTTCTTC. This translates into CASSHALGQGELEQFF.

The rearrangement links TRBV5-1 to TRBJ2-7; 10 bases fit TRBD1. After removal of 3 bases from V and 7 bases from J, the junction contained 7 bases not matched to a gene. The CDR3 covers 14 residues. Per germline, CDR1 SGHRS and CDR2 YFSETQ. CDR3 DNA sequence: TGCGCCAGCAGCTCCCGACAGGGGGCTGGGGAGCAGTACTTC. This codes for CASSSRQGAGEQYF.

The chain couples TRBV4-3 to TRBJ1-3; D is unclear. V lost 4 bases to trimming and J lost 1 base, with 11 bases between them. Germline V lookup: CDR1 LGHNA, CDR2 YSLEER. This CDR3 has 15 amino acids. The CDR3 loop is CASSLQTGSGNTIYF. The CDR3 DNA reads TGCGCCAGCAGCCTCCAAACGGGGTCTGGAAACACCATATATTTT.

The count of this clone is one. The chain carries TRBV2 and TRBJ1-1, with D perhaps matching TRBD1 (5 bases). Trimming stripped 6 bases from V and 1 base from J, with 12 bases between. The germline CDR1 and CDR2 sequences are SNHLY and FYNNEI. CDR3 length equals 14 residues. The CDR3: CASRVQAQNTEAFF. As DNA, the CDR3 is TGTGCCAGCAGAGTACAGGCCCAGAACACTGAAGCTTTCTTT. The full variable domain, completed using reference TRBV2 and TRBJ1-1, is EPEVTQTPSHQVTQMGQEVILRCVPISNHLYFYWYRQILGQKVEFLVSFYNNEISEKSEIFDDQFSVERPDGSNFTLKIRSTKLEDSAMYFCASRVQAQNTEAFFGQGTRLTVV.

The rearrangement joins TRBV18 to TRBJ2-3; TRBD2 agrees at 8 bases. With V trimmed by 3 bases and J by 4 bases, 6 bases remained unmatched. CDR3 length: 15 residues. The V gene's germline CDR1 is KGHSH and CDR2 LQKENI. The CDR3 loop is CASSPRLAGADTQYF. DNA of the CDR3: TGTGCCAGCTCACCGCGGCTAGCGGGCGCAGATACGCAGTATTTT. The full variable domain, its missing parts supplied by reference TRBV18 and TRBJ2-3, is NAGVMQNPRHLVRRRGQEARLRCSPMKGHSHVYWYRQLPEEGLKFMVYLQKENIIDESGMPKERFSAEFPKEGPSILRIQQVVRGDSAAYFCASSPRLAGADTQYFGPGTRLTVL.

This rearrangement joins TRBV6-5 to TRBJ2-1, with 12 positions matching TRBD2. The CDR3 extends over 15 amino acids. Germline CDR1 and CDR2: MNHEY and SVGAGI. V shed 8 bases and J 5 bases; nucleotides not matched to a gene: 7. CDR3 nucleotides: TGTGCCAGCCGGCCTCGACTAGCGGGAGACAATGAGCAGTTCTTC. Protein: CASRPRLAGDNEQFF.

The chain employs TRBV7-9 and TRBJ1-1; TRBD1 matches 8 bases. The CDR3 is made up of 14 amino acids. The V gene end was trimmed by 10 bases and the J gene end by 0 bases; junction bases not matched to a gene: 7. Germline V gene sequence: CDR1 SEHNR, CDR2 FQNEAQ (reference sequence). As DNA, the CDR3 is TGTGCCACTACCCGACAGGGGATGAACACTGAAGCTTTCTTT. Protein product: CATTRQGMNTEAFF. The whole variable domain, remainder taken from reference TRBV7-9 and TRBJ1-1, is DTGVSQNPRHKITKRGQNVTFRCDPISEHNRLYWYRQTLGQGPEFLTYFQNEAQLEKSRLLSDRFSAERPKGSFSTLEIQRTEQGDSAMYLCATTRQGMNTEAFFGQGTRLTVV.